The sequence of this TCR beta chain was determined in a study of T cell repertoires in cytomegalovirus infection. Study background: TCR beta signatures that were public indicated CMV infection and matching HLA type.

This clonotype was observed a few times. TCRdb called the reads again in MiXCR, with one record for every CDR3 protein. The sample carries about 740,000 distinct CDR3 sequences, 35% to 40% recorded once. This CDR3 contains 16 residues. Germline lookup yields CDR1 SEHNR and CDR2 FQNEAQ (reference sequence). The V and J ends lost 3 bases and 5 bases respectively, with 18 bases between them. This rearrangement joins TRBV7-9 to TRBJ2-3; tentatively, D is TRBD1 or TRBD2 (5 bases each). Sequenced: PBMCs. The receptor comes from a human donor in good health (CMV status not recorded). Some clones in this sample may be carry-over from other donors' samples. The CDR3 here is CASSFGTVLTRDTQYF. CDR3 DNA sequence: TGTGCCAGCAGCTTTGGGACCGTACTCACGAGAGATACGCAGTATTTT.